Below, 24 T cell receptor beta chains from the same sample are listed, as sequenced in a study of OX40 agonist ivuxolimab in advanced cancers. The table came from immunoSEQ multiplex PCR; TCRdb's copy has only in-frame clones and leaves some out. Of about 32,000 clones detected, roughly 81% appear once; the ten largest clones hold about 20%. Specimen: CD4+ or CD8+ T cells sorted from blood, collected in a trial of the OX40 agonist ivuxolimab. These receptor sequences come from an adult with an advanced solid tumor such as melanoma, head and neck, liver or kidney cancer.

The chain carries TRBV5-1 and TRBJ2-2; D may be TRBD2 (6 bases). Looked up from germline, CDR1 is SGHRS and CDR2 is YFSETQ. V lost 4 bases and J 2 bases, leaving 18 bases between the germline ends. The CDR3 loop spans 17 amino acids. CDR3 region: CASSPNAGTQNTGELFF. The CDR3 DNA reads TGCGCCAGCAGCCCCAACGCGGGGACCCAAAACACCGGGGAGCTGTTTTTT.

The chain links TRBV23-1 to TRBJ2-1; TRBD2 aligns across 10 bases. TRBV23-1 has ORF status, its function being uncertain. The CDR3 length is 16 residues. V was clipped by 3 bases and J by 9 bases; unmatched bases: 11. The CDR3 region has the DNA TGCGCCAGCAGTCACCCGAAGCGGGAGGGCCGTATTGAGCAGTTCTTC. Translation gives CASSHPKREGRIEQFF.

The V and J genes are TRBV20-1 and TRBJ1-1; D remains unclear. Trimming cost V 1 base and J 0 bases, with 0 bases left between them. Germline CDR1 DFQATT, CDR2 SNEGSKA (reference sequence). The CDR3 is made up of 11 amino acids. The CDR3 nucleotides read TGCAGTGCTAGAGTGAACACTGAAGCTTTCTTT. Its protein product is CSARVNTEAFF.

This clone occurred once. J is TRBJ1-1 and V is TRBV6-6; 9 bases agree with TRBD1. The CDR3 is 15 residues long. V lost 6 bases to trimming and J lost 1 base; unmatched junction nucleotides: 6. Germline V gene sequence: CDR1 MNHNY, CDR2 SVGAGI (reference sequence). CDR3 protein: CASRDRGGPNTEAFF. The CDR3, as DNA: TGTGCCAGCAGGGACAGGGGAGGCCCGAACACTGAAGCTTTCTTT.

The chain joins TRBV5-4 to TRBJ2-7; 11 bases are shared with TRBD1. V gave up 3 bases and J gave up 2 bases; unmatched junction bases: 1. The germline gives CDR1 SGHNT, CDR2 YYREEE (reference sequence). This CDR3 has 14 amino acids. CDR3 sequence reads: CASSSGQGAYEQYF. In DNA form, the CDR3 reads TGTGCCAGCAGCTCGGGACAGGGGGCCTACGAGCAGTACTTC. The whole variable domain, filled in from reference TRBV5-4 and TRBJ2-7, reads ETGVTQSPTHLIKTRGQQVTLRCSSQSGHNTVSWYQQALGQGPQFIFQYYREEENGRGNFPPRFSGLQFPNYSSELNVNALELDDSALYLCASSSGQGAYEQYFGPGTRLTVT.

V is TRBV6-5 and J is TRBJ1-6; D may be TRBD1 (5 bases). CDR3 length: 14 amino acids. Trimming shortened V by 5 bases and J by 9 bases, and 14 bases separated the two germline ends. Looked up from germline, CDR1 is MNHEY and CDR2 is SVGAGI. The CDR3 loop reads CASSLPGETSPLHF. CDR3 bases: TGTGCCAGCAGTCTACCGGGGGAGACTTCACCCCTCCACTTT.

In this sample, this clone turned up once. The chain carries TRBV28 and TRBJ1-2; 8 bases map to TRBD1. This CDR3 comprises 13 residues. Per germline, CDR1 MDHEN and CDR2 SYDVKM. J was trimmed by 4 bases and V by 2 bases; bases with no gene match: 0. In DNA, the CDR3 is TGTGCCAGCAGTTTAGGGACAGGCTATGGCTACACCTTC. Protein product: CASSLGTGYGYTF.

DNA of the CDR3: TGTGCCAGCAGCTCCACAGATACGCAGTATTTT. Protein: CASSSTDTQYF. The rearrangement joins TRBV7-3 to TRBJ2-3; D gene uncertain. CDR3 length: 11 amino acids. V was trimmed by 4 bases and J by 2 bases, leaving 1 base between them. CDR1 and CDR2 from the germline V gene are SGHTA and FQGTGA.

This clone was observed a single time. The gene calls are TRBV4-1 and TRBJ2-6; D may correspond to TRBD1 or TRBD2 (5 bases each). The CDR3 covers 19 residues. Trimming shortened V by 2 bases and J by 0 bases, and 17 bases separated the two germline ends. Germline lookup yields CDR1 MGHRA and CDR2 YSYEKL. CDR3 loop: CASSQLSGTASSGANVLTF. Written as DNA, the CDR3 is TGCGCCAGCAGCCAATTATCCGGGACGGCTAGCTCTGGGGCCAACGTCCTGACTTTC.

The gene calls are TRBV28 and TRBJ2-5; 7 nucleotides align to TRBD2. Germline V CDR1 and CDR2: MDHEN, SYDVKM. The CDR3 covers 15 residues. Germline trimming cut 6 bases from V and 5 bases from J; bases unmatched to any gene: 12. The CDR3 spells CASSTGGEGLETQYF. As DNA, the CDR3 is TGTGCCAGCAGCACTGGGGGGGAGGGATTGGAGACCCAGTACTTC.

The CDR3 DNA reads as TGTGCCTGGAGATCAGGGGCAGGGTATGGCTACACCTTC. Protein product: CAWRSGAGYGYTF. V gene TRBV30 combines with J gene TRBJ1-2; D might be TRBD1 (6 bases). CDR1 is GTSNPN, CDR2 SVGIG, per germline (reference sequence). This CDR3 spans 13 amino acids. V gave up 3 bases and J gave up 5 bases, with 13 bases separating them.

The V call is TRBV6-4, the J call TRBJ1-2; TRBD1 matches at 7 bases. After removal of 9 bases from V and 4 bases from J, the junction contained 5 bases not matched to a gene. This CDR3 contains 12 residues. The germline V gene has CDR1 MRHNA and CDR2 SNTAGT. The CDR3 DNA follows: TGTGCCAGGGACAGGACTATCTATGGCTACACCTTC. This encodes CARDRTIYGYTF.

V gene TRBV27 combines with J gene TRBJ2-5, with 7 bases aligning to TRBD2. Trimming took 3 bases from V and 3 from J; bases not matched to a gene: 7. Looked up from germline, CDR1 is MNHEY and CDR2 is SMNVEV (reference sequence). The CDR3 extends over 15 amino acids. The CDR3 sequence is CASSFGWGGKETQYF. In DNA, the CDR3 is TGTGCCAGCAGTTTTGGGTGGGGGGGGAAAGAGACCCAGTACTTC.

V and J are TRBV15 and TRBJ1-5, with D uncertain. The CDR3 loop spans 13 amino acids. Germline CDR1 is LNHNV and CDR2 is YYDKDF (reference sequence). V was pared by 1 base and J by 6 bases, with 7 bases between. In nucleotides, the CDR3 is TGTGCCACCAGCAGAGTCCAAAGTCAGCCCCAGCATTTT. As protein: CATSRVQSQPQHF. Full variable domain (remainder filled in from reference TRBV15 and TRBJ1-5): DAMVIQNPRYQVTQFGKPVTLSCSQTLNHNVMYWYQQKSSQAPKLLFHYYDKDFNNEADTPDNFQSRRPNTSFCFLDIRSPGLGDTAMYLCATSRVQSQPQHFGDGTRLSIL.

The sample holds one count of this clone. This chain joins TRBV7-2 and TRBJ1-5; TRBD1 agrees at 7 bases. Per germline, CDR1 SGHTA and CDR2 FQGNSA. The CDR3 is made up of 12 amino acids. The ends lost 5 bases at V and 11 bases at J; junction bases unmatched: 6. In nucleotides, the CDR3 is TGTGCCAGCAGCCGACAGGGCGAGACCCAGCATTTT. It encodes CASSRQGETQHF.

V and J are TRBV28 and TRBJ2-7, with D tentatively TRBD1 (5 bases). V lost 6 bases to trimming and J lost 7 bases, with 19 bases between them. The CDR3 contains 14 residues. Germline CDR1 and CDR2: MDHEN and SYDVKM. The CDR3: CASSNGPSPGEQYF. CDR3 DNA sequence: TGTGCCAGCAGCAATGGGCCCTCTCCAGGGGAGCAGTACTTC.

This clone was picked up one time. The chain employs TRBV2 and TRBJ1-6, with 10 bases aligning to TRBD1. The J segment lost 9 bases and the V segment lost 7 bases, leaving 9 bases of the junction unmatched. Germline lookup yields CDR1 SNHLY and CDR2 FYNNEI. The length of the CDR3 is 15 residues. The CDR3 DNA is TGTGCCAGCACGACCCGGGACAGGGGACCTTCACCCCTCCACTTT. It codes for CASTTRDRGPSPLHF.

V gene TRBV6-4 combines with J gene TRBJ2-3; D call uncertain. The CDR3 contains 13 residues. Germline CDR1 reads MRHNA; CDR2 reads SNTAGT. V dropped 5 bases and J dropped 6 bases, with 12 bases sitting between them. The CDR3 coding sequence is TGTGCCAGCAGTTACGAATTGGGCGATACGCAGTATTTT. This sequence encodes CASSYELGDTQYF.

The V and J genes are TRBV11-3 and TRBJ1-2; 8 positions agree with TRBD1. The CDR3 sequence is 13 residues long. Germline lookup yields CDR1 SGHNT and CDR2 YENEEA. Losses at the gene ends were 5 bases for V and 5 bases for J; bases not matched to a gene: 4. The CDR3 sequence: CASSRTGRYGYTF. The CDR3 DNA reads as TGTGCCAGCAGCCGGACAGGGAGGTATGGCTACACCTTC.

The rearrangement links TRBV2 to TRBJ2-3; a weak D match, TRBD2 (5 bases). Germline lookup yields CDR1 SNHLY and CDR2 FYNNEI. The CDR3 extends over 15 amino acids. V was clipped by 6 bases and J by 6 bases, with 19 bases between them. CDR3 protein: CASRFESGTRDTQYF. CDR3 DNA: TGTGCCAGCAGGTTTGAGTCGGGAACTCGGGATACGCAGTATTTT.

The J gene is TRBJ2-2, the V gene TRBV9, with TRBD2 matching over 7 bases. The CDR3 length is 15 residues. Germline loops: CDR1 SGDLS, CDR2 YYNGEE. The V gene end was trimmed by 0 bases and the J gene end by 6 bases; junction bases not matched to a gene: 5. The CDR3 region is CASSVVGLVPGELFF. In DNA form, the CDR3 reads TGTGCCAGCAGCGTAGTAGGACTAGTTCCCGGGGAGCTGTTTTTT.

The chain recombines TRBV9 with TRBJ1-2; TRBD1 is a possible D gene (6 bases). V lost 0 bases and J 4 bases, leaving 10 bases between the germline ends. The CDR3 runs to 14 residues. Germline V gene lookup returns CDR1 SGDLS and CDR2 YYNGEE. CDR3 DNA sequence: TGTGCCAGCAGCGTAGCTACAGGGACCTATGGCTACACCTTC. It translates to CASSVATGTYGYTF. The whole variable domain, remainder taken from reference TRBV9 and TRBJ1-2, is DSGVTQTPKHLITATGQRVTLRCSPRSGDLSVYWYQQSLDQGLQFLIQYYNGEERAKGNILERFSAQQFPDLHSELNLSSLELGDSALYFCASSVATGTYGYTFGSGTRLTVV.

This rearrangement joins TRBV28 to TRBJ1-2, with D possibly TRBD1 on 5 matching bases. V dropped 5 bases and J dropped 4 bases, with 14 bases sitting between them. This CDR3 has 14 residues. Germline loops: CDR1 MDHEN, CDR2 SYDVKM. The CDR3 nucleotides are TGTGCCAGCAGTCCGACCAGACAGATCTATGGCTACACCTTC. This sequence encodes CASSPTRQIYGYTF.

The genes are TRBV30 and TRBJ2-3; D unresolved. With 3 bases removed from V and 6 bases from J, the gap between germline ends came to 10 bases. From germline, CDR1 is GTSNPN and CDR2 SVGIG (reference sequence). This CDR3 contains 12 residues. The CDR3 is CAWSDKEDTQYF. DNA for the CDR3: TGTGCCTGGAGCGATAAAGAGGATACGCAGTATTTT.